This TCR beta chain came from a study of blood T cell repertoires in COVID-19. Study-level information: Specimens from acute and convalescent COVID-19 originated in the United States, Italy and Spain. PBMCs, B-cell-depleted T cells, or T cells were the source of the cDNA or gDNA that made up the material.

Original data processing: How many nucleated cells were present was estimated from reference gene primer amplification. Assay: immunoSEQ multiplex PCR; the TCRdb copy retains only in-frame clones and omits some. That table furnishes V, J and clone size, whereas the DNA furnished D and trimming. Here the sample spans tens of thousands of clones, 80% to 90% being singletons. This clone was seen only a few times. Enrolled during active infection, Seattle patients were then followed longitudinally. CDR1 and CDR2 (germline): MDHEN, SYDVKM. V gave up 8 bases and J gave up 10 bases; unmatched junction bases: 7. The CDR3 loop spans 11 amino acids.

Sequenced material: peripheral blood. The TCR was taken from a man older than 75 with COVID-19, enrolled during active disease. This chain links TRBV28 with TRBJ1-1; 7 bases map to TRBD1. CDR3 protein: CASEGGAGAFF. In DNA, the CDR3 is TGTGCCAGCGAAGGGGGCGCCGGAGCTTTCTTT. The complete variable domain, with remaining parts taken from reference TRBV28 and TRBJ1-1, reads DVKVTQSSRYLVKRTGEKVFLECVQDMDHENMFWYRQDPGLGLRLIYFSYDVKMKEKGDIPEGYSVSREKKERFSLILESASTNQTSMYLCASEGGAGAFFGQGTRLTVV.